This T cell receptor beta chain was captured by sequencing in a study of cytomegalovirus exposure and HLA in healthy donors. Study observations and caveats: Accurate predictions that matched the HLA-A and HLA-B alleles of most subjects were reportedly made from TCR beta sequences.

Germline V CDR1 and CDR2: SGHDT, YYEEEE. The CDR3 is 13 amino acids. Trimming cost V 4 bases and J 3 bases, with 7 bases left between them. PCR involved 60 Vbeta and 13 Jbeta primers. In the original analysis: Later, an analysis found around 80 million unique TCR beta chains, and 10 million to 11 million of these were shared. TCRdb's copy holds only in-frame clones and misses some; the assay was immunoSEQ multiplex PCR. V and J calls and clone size follow that table, whereas D and trimming were derived from the DNA. Of about 160,000 clones listed, around four fifths are singletons. Worth noting for this clone: Its specificity is unknown.

The origin of this receptor is a man between 18 and 29 years old in good health and CMV-seropositive. Sequencing used PBMCs. V usage is TRBV5-6 and J usage is TRBJ2-2; D is unresolved. The CDR3 loop is CASSPPYTGELFF. The DNA of the CDR3 is TGTGCCAGCAGCCCCCCTTACACCGGGGAGCTGTTTTTT.